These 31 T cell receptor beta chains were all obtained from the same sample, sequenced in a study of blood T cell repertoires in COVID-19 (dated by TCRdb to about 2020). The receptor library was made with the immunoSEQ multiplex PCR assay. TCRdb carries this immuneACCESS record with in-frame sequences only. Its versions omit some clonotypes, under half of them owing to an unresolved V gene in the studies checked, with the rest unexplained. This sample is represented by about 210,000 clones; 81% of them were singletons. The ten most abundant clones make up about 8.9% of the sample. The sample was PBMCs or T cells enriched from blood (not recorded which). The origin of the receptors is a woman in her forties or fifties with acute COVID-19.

As DNA, the CDR3 is TGTGCCAGCAGCTCACGAGGGGAAAAACTGTTTTTT. Its translation is CASSSRGEKLFF. This sequence joins TRBV5-6 and TRBJ1-4; D gene unclear. The V end was cut by 3 bases, the J end by 8 bases, with 8 bases between. This CDR3 region has 12 residues. Germline CDR1 SGHDT, CDR2 YYEEEE.

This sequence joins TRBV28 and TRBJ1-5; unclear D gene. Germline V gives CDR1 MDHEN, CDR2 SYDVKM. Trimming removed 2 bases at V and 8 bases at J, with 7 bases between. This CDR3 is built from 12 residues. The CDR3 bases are TGTGCCAGCAGTTTAATCGGGGAGCCCCAGCATTTT. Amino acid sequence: CASSLIGEPQHF.

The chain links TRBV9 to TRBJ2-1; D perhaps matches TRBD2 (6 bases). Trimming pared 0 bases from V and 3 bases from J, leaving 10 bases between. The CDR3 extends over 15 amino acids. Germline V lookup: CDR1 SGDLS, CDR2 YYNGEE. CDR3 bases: TGTGCCAGCAGCGTAGCCGGCGGGGACTACAATGAGCAGTTCTTC. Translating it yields CASSVAGGDYNEQFF.

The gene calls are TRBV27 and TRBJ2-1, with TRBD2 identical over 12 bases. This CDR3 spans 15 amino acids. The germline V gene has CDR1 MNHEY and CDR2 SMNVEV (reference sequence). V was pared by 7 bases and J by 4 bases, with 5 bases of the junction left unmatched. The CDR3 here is CASKLAGGQYNEQFF. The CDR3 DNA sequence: TGTGCCAGCAAACTAGCGGGGGGCCAATACAATGAGCAGTTCTTC.

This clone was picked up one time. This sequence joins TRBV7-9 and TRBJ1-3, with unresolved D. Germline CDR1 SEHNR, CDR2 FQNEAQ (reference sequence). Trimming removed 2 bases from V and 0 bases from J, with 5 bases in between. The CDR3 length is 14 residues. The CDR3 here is CASSLQNSGNTIYF. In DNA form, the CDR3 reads TGTGCCAGCAGCTTACAGAACTCTGGAAACACCATATATTTT. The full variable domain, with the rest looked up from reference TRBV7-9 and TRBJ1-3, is DTGVSQNPRHKITKRGQNVTFRCDPISEHNRLYWYRQTLGQGPEFLTYFQNEAQLEKSRLLSDRFSAERPKGSFSTLEIQRTEQGDSAMYLCASSLQNSGNTIYFGEGSWLTVV.

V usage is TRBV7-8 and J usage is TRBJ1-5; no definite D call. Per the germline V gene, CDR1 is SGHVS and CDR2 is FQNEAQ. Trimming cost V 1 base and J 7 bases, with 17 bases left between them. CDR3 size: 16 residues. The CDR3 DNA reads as TGTGCCAGCAGCTTAGAATATGGGGAGGACCGCCAGCCCCAGCATTTT. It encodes CASSLEYGEDRQPQHF.

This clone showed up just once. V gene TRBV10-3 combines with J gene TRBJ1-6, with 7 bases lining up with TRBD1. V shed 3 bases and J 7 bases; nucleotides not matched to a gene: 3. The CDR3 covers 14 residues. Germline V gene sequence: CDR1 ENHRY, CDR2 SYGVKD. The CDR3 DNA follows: TGTGCCATCAGTGAAGAGGGGGCGAATTCACCCCTCCACTTT. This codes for CAISEEGANSPLHF.

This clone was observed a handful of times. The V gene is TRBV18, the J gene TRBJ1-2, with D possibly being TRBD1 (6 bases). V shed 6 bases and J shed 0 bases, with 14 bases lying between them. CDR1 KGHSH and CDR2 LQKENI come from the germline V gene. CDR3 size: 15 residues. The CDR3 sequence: CASSLGQSTNYGYTF. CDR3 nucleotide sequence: TGTGCCAGCTCCCTAGGACAGTCCACTAACTATGGCTACACCTTC.

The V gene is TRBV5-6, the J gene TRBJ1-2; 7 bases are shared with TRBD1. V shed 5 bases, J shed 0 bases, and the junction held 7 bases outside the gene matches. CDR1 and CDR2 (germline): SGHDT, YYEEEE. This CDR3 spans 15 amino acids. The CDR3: CASSKGQFPNYGYTF. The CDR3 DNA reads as TGTGCCAGCAGTAAGGGACAGTTTCCTAACTATGGCTACACCTTC.

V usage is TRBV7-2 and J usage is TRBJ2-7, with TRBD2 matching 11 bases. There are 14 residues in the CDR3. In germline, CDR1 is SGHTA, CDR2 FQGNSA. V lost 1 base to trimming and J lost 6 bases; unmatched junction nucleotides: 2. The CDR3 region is CASSLGLAGPEQYF. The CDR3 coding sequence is TGTGCCAGCAGCTTAGGACTAGCGGGACCCGAGCAGTACTTC.

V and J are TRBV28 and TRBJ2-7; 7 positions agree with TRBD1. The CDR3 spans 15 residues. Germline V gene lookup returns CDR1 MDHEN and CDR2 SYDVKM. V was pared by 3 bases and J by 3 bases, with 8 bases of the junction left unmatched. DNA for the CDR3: TGTGCCAGCAGTTTCCGACAGGGTAGGTTCTACGAGCAGTACTTC. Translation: CASSFRQGRFYEQYF.

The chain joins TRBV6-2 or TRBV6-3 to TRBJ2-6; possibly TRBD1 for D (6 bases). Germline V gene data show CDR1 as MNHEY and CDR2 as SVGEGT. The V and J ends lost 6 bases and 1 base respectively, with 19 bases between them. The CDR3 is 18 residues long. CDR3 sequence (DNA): TGTGCCAGCAGCTCCGGACAGCACTTTCTATCTGGGGCCAACGTCCTGACTTTC. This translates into CASSSGQHFLSGANVLTF.

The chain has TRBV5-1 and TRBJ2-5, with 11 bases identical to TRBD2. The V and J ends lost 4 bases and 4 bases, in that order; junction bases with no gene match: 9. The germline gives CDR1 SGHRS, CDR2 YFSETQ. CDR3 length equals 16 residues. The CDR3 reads CASSVSIAGGLETQYF. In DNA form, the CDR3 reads TGCGCCAGCAGCGTCTCTATAGCGGGGGGGCTAGAGACCCAGTACTTC.

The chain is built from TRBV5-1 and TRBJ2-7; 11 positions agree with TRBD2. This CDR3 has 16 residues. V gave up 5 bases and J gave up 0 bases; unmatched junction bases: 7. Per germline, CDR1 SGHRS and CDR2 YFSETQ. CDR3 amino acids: CASRQQTSGVSYEQYF. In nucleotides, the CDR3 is TGCGCCAGCAGACAGCAGACTAGCGGGGTCTCCTACGAGCAGTACTTC.

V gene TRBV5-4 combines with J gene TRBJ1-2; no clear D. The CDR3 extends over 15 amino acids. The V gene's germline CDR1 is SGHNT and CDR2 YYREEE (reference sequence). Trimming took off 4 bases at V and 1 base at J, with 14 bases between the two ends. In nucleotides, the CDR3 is TGTGCCAGCAGCACCGCGAAACTAAGTAACTATGGCTACACCTTC. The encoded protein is CASSTAKLSNYGYTF.

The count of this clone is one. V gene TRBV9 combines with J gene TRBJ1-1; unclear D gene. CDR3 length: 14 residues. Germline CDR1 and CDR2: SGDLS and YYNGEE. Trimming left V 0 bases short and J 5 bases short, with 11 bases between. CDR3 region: CASSVDPTGTEAFF. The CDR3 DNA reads TGTGCCAGCAGCGTAGACCCAACGGGAACTGAAGCTTTCTTT.

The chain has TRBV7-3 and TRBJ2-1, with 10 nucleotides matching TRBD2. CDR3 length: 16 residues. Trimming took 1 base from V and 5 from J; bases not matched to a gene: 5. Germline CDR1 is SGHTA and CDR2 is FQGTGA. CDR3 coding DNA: TGTGCCAGCAGCTTAATGGCAGCGGGAGGGGACAATGAGCAGTTCTTC. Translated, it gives CASSLMAAGGDNEQFF.

The CDR3 DNA reads as TGTGCCTGGTCTCAGGGGAGGGATTCACCCCTCCACTTT. It is translated as CAWSQGRDSPLHF. The rearrangement joins TRBV30 to TRBJ1-6; a weak D match, TRBD1 (6 bases). V lost 5 bases, J lost 8 bases, and 13 bases lay in between. This CDR3 comprises 13 residues. Germline assignment: CDR1 GTSNPN and CDR2 SVGIG (reference sequence).

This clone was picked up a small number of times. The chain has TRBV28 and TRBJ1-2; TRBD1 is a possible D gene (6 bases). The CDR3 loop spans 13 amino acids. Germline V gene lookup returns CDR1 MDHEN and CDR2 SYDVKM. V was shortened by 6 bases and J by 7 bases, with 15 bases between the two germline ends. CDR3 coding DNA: TGTGCCAGCAGACTTGGGGGGGGCATTGGCTACACCTTC. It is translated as CASRLGGGIGYTF.

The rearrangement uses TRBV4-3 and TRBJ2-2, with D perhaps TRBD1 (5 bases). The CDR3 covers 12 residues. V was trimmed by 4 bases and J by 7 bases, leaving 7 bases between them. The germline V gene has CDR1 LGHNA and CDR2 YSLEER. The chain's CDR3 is CASSPRVGELFF. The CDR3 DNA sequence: TGCGCCAGCAGCCCCAGGGTCGGGGAGCTGTTTTTT.

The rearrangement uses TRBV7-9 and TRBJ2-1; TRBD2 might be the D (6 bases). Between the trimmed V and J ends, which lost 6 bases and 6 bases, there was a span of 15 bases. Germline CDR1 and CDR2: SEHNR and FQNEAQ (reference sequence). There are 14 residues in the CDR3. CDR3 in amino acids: CASRGGSLINEQFF. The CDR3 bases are TGTGCCAGCAGAGGAGGGTCACTAATCAATGAGCAGTTCTTC.

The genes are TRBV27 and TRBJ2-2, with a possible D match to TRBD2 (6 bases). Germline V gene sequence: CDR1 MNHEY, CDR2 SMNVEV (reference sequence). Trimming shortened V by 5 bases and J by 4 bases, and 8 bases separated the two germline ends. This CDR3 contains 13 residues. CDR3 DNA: TGTGCCAGCAGTGGGACTGCCACCGGGGAGCTGTTTTTT. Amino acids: CASSGTATGELFF.

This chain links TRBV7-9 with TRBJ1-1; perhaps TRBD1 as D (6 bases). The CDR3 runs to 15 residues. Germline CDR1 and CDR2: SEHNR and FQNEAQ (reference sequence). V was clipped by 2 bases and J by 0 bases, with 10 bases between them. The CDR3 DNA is TGTGCCAGCAGCTTACCTGGACAGATGAACACTGAAGCTTTCTTT. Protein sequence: CASSLPGQMNTEAFF.

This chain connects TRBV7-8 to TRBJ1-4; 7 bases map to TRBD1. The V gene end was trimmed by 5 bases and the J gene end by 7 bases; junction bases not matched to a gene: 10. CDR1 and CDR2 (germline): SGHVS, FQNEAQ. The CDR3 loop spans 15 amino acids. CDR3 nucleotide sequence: TGTGCCAGCAGCCATAACAGGGGAAAGTCTGAAAAACTGTTTTTT. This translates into CASSHNRGKSEKLFF.

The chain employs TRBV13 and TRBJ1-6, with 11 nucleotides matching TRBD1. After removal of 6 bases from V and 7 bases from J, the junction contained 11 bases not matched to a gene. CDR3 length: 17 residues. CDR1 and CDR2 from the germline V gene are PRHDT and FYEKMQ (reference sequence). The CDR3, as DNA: TGTGCCAGCAGAATCACCGGGACAGGGGGTGTGAATTCACCCCTCCACTTT. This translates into CASRITGTGGVNSPLHF.

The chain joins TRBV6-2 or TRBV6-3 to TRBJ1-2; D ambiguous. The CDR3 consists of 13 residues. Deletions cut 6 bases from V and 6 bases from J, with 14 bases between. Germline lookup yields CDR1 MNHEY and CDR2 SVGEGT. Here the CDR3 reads CASSPTGVDGYTF. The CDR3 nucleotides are TGTGCCAGCAGCCCGACCGGGGTCGATGGCTACACCTTC.

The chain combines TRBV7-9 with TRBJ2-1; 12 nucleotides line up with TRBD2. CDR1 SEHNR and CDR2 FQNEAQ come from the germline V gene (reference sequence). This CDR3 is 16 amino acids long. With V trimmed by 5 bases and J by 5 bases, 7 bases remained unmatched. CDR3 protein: CASSGRLAGVNNEQFF. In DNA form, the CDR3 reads TGTGCCAGCAGCGGGCGACTAGCGGGAGTAAACAATGAGCAGTTCTTC. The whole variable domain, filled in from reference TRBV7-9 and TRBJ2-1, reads DTGVSQNPRHKITKRGQNVTFRCDPISEHNRLYWYRQTLGQGPEFLTYFQNEAQLEKSRLLSDRFSAERPKGSFSTLEIQRTEQGDSAMYLCASSGRLAGVNNEQFFGPGTRLTVL.

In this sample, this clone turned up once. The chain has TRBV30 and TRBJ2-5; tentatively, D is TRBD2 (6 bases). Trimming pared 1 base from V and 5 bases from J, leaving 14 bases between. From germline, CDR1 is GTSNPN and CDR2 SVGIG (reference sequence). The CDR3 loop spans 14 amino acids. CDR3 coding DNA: TGTGCCTGGAGTGGGGGAGGAGTTAAGGAGACCCAGTACTTC. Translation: CAWSGGGVKETQYF. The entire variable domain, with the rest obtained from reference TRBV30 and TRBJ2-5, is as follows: SQTIHQWPATLVQPVGSPLSLECTVEGTSNPNLYWYRQAAGRGLQLLFYSVGIGQISSEVPQNLSASRPQDRQFILSSKKLLLSDSGFYLCAWSGGGVKETQYFGPGTRLLVL.

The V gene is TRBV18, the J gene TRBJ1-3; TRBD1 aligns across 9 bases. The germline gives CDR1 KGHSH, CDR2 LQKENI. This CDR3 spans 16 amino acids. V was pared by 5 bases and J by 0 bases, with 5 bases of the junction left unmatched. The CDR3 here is CASSATGGFSGNTIYF. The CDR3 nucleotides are TGTGCCAGCTCAGCGACAGGGGGATTCTCTGGAAACACCATATATTTT.

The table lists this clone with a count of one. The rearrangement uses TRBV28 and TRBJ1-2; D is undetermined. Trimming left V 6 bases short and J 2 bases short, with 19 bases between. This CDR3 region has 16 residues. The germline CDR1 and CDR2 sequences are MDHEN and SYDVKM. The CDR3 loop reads CASSYPSGDQNYGYTF. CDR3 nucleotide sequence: TGTGCCAGCAGCTACCCCTCCGGGGATCAAAACTATGGCTACACCTTC.

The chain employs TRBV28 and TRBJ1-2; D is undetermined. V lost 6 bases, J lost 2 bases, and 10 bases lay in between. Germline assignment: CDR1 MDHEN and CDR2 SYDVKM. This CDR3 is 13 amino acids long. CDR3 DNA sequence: TGTGCCAGCAGCCGGCAGGCGAACTATGGCTACACCTTC. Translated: CASSRQANYGYTF.